The 10 T cell receptor beta chains listed next were all sequenced from one sample in a study of T cells in Graves' hyperthyroidism and ophthalmopathy. Amplified TCR beta CDR3 regions came from RNA transcripts. HTBI primers drove first-round RT-PCR of the TCR CDR3. In TCRdb, the multiplex PCR reads were re-called with MiXCR into one record per CDR3 protein. The repertoire holds more than 550,000 distinct CDR3 sequences, with about 45% as singletons. The sequenced material came from peripheral blood or thyroid tissue (not recorded which). The receptor set was obtained from an adult man with Graves' disease, either hyperthyroidism or ophthalmopathy (not recorded which).

This clonotype was detected a few times. J is TRBJ2-5 and V is TRBV7-3; maybe TRBD1 (5 bases). With 5 bases removed from V and 3 bases from J, the gap between germline ends came to 16 bases. This CDR3 is 15 amino acids long. Germline V lookup: CDR1 SGHTA, CDR2 FQGTGA. The CDR3 sequence is CASSPSLRREETQYF. CDR3 sequence (DNA): TGTGCCAGCAGCCCGAGCCTGCGCAGGGAAGAGACCCAGTACTTC.

This clonotype was counted ten times or more. This rearrangement joins TRBV19 to TRBJ1-2; D is unresolved. The germline V and J ends were trimmed by 3 bases and 6 bases, with 8 bases remaining between them. Per the germline V gene, CDR1 is LNHDA and CDR2 is SQIVND (reference sequence). The CDR3 runs 12 residues. The CDR3, as DNA: TGTGCCAGTAGTATTTGGGAGAATGGCTACACCTTC. It translates to CASSIWENGYTF.

This clonotype was picked up many times. The chain combines TRBV2 with TRBJ1-2; no definite D call. Trimming shortened V by 6 bases and J by 4 bases, and 15 bases separated the two germline ends. This CDR3 has 14 amino acids. The germline CDR1 and CDR2 sequences are SNHLY and FYNNEI. CDR3 DNA: TGTGCCAGCAGGCCTAGGGCAGACCCCTATGGCTACACCTTC. This gives the protein CASRPRADPYGYTF.

This clonotype occurred a few times. The V gene is TRBV9, the J gene TRBJ2-7, with D perhaps matching TRBD2 (5 bases). V lost 0 bases and J lost 4, with 11 bases in between. The V gene's germline CDR1 is SGDLS and CDR2 YYNGEE. CDR3 length: 14 amino acids. CDR3 sequence (DNA): TGTGCCAGCAGCGTAGGTCCGGAGGAATACGAGCAGTACTTC. Protein product: CASSVGPEEYEQYF.

This clonotype was observed a single time. CDR3 in DNA: TGTGCCAGCAGTGCGATAGGGTTTAATCAGCCCCAGCATTTT. This encodes CASSAIGFNQPQHF. The genes are TRBV25-1 and TRBJ1-5, with no clear D. V was clipped by 4 bases and J by 4 bases, with 11 bases between them. The germline CDR1 and CDR2 sequences are MGHDK and SYGVNS. The CDR3 runs 14 residues.

Regarding this clonotype: A much larger clone differs from this one at a single base, so this may be a read error. The rearrangement joins TRBV10-2 to TRBJ2-7; D might be TRBD2 (6 bases). Germline CDR1 WSHSY, CDR2 SAAADI. This CDR3 contains 13 residues. Here the CDR3 DNA reads TGCGCCGGCAGTGGGGGAGGACGGTACGAGCAGTACTTC. It specifies CAGSGGGRYEQYF.

This clonotype was seen more than once but under ten times. The chain joins TRBV19 to TRBJ2-2; perhaps TRBD1 as D (7 bases). This CDR3 contains 14 residues. Trimming took 5 bases from V and 5 from J, leaving 12 bases between them. Germline V gene data show CDR1 as LNHDA and CDR2 as SQIVND (reference sequence). The CDR3, as DNA: TGTGCCAGTAGTCCACAGGGGAGGACCGGGGAGCTGTTTTTT. It specifies CASSPQGRTGELFF. Full variable domain (outside the CDR3, taken from reference TRBV19 and TRBJ2-2): DGGITQSPKYLFRKEGQNVTLSCEQNLNHDAMYWYRQDPGQGLRLIYYSQIVNDFQKGDIAEGYSVSREKKESFPLTVTSAQKNPTAFYLCASSPQGRTGELFFGEGSRLTVL.

The table lists this clonotype with a few counts. The rearrangement uses TRBV7-9 and TRBJ2-7, with a tentative D call TRBD2 (5 bases). V lost 5 bases to trimming and J lost 2 bases, with 10 bases between them. CDR3 length: 13 residues. In germline, CDR1 is SEHNR, CDR2 FQNEAQ (reference sequence). CDR3 sequence (DNA): TGTGCCAGCAGCCCCACGGAGGCCTACGAGCAGTACTTC. Translated, it gives CASSPTEAYEQYF.

The V gene is TRBV12-3 or TRBV12-4, the J gene TRBJ1-2, with 10 bases identical to TRBD1. This CDR3 is 15 amino acids long. The J segment lost 6 bases and the V segment lost 6 bases, leaving 10 bases of the junction unmatched. DNA for the CDR3: TGTGCCAGCAGCAGCACAGCCGGGACAGGGGATGGCTACACCTTC. Protein product: CASSSTAGTGDGYTF.

A few counts support this clonotype. The chain has TRBV12-3 or TRBV12-4 and TRBJ1-6, with D possibly TRBD1 on 5 matching bases. This CDR3 region has 14 residues. Deletions cut 3 bases from V and 8 bases from J, with 11 bases between. The CDR3 DNA reads as TGTGCCAGCAGTTTTTGGGGCCAACATTCACCCCTCCACTTT. Translated: CASSFWGQHSPLHF.